These 29 T cell receptor beta chains originate from one sample sequenced in a study of shared clonotypes between healthy human individuals. Produced via immunoSEQ multiplex PCR; TCRdb's table is partial and in-frame only. The sample contains just under 95,000 clones, approximately 75% of which appear only once. Sample: memory CD8+ T cells sorted from blood. The subset is: CD45RO+ cells pooled with CCR7-negative TemRA cells. The receptors stem from a man between 25 and 39 years old in good health.

The genes are TRBV7-9 and TRBJ2-7; TRBD1 matches 9 bases. Trimming took 7 bases from V and 4 from J; bases not matched to a gene: 5. The CDR3 length is 13 residues. CDR1 is SEHNR, CDR2 FQNEAQ, per germline (reference sequence). CDR3 bases: TGTGCCAGCAACTGGGGACAGGGTTACGAGCAGTACTTC. Its protein product is CASNWGQGYEQYF.

This clone was detected once. This rearrangement joins TRBV2 to TRBJ1-1, with 7 bases fitting TRBD1. Germline V gene sequence: CDR1 SNHLY, CDR2 FYNNEI. The CDR3 has 12 residues. V lost 5 bases and J lost 8; bases outside the gene matches: 5. This chain's CDR3 is CASSIGDSEAFF. The CDR3 DNA follows: TGTGCCAGCAGTATTGGGGACAGCGAAGCTTTCTTT.

The chain uses TRBV27 and TRBJ1-4; possibly TRBD1 for D (5 bases). CDR3 length: 14 residues. V gave up 0 bases and J gave up 8 bases, with 10 bases separating them. Per germline, CDR1 MNHEY and CDR2 SMNVEV (reference sequence). DNA of the CDR3: TGTGCCAGCAGTTTATCGGGGGAAAAAGAAAAACTGTTTTTT. Encoded protein: CASSLSGEKEKLFF.

This sequence joins TRBV27 and TRBJ2-5, with D uncertain. V lost 6 bases and J lost 5, with 13 bases in between. This CDR3 has 13 residues. In germline, CDR1 is MNHEY, CDR2 SMNVEV (reference sequence). In DNA form, the CDR3 reads TGTGCCAGCAGCCGCCAAATACTCGAGACCCAGTACTTC. It is translated as CASSRQILETQYF.

V is TRBV13 and J is TRBJ2-7, with D unclear. The CDR3 covers 11 residues. Germline V lookup: CDR1 PRHDT, CDR2 FYEKMQ (reference sequence). Trimming shortened V by 4 bases and J by 3 bases, and 4 bases separated the two germline ends. CDR3 in amino acids: CASSSNYEQYF. CDR3 nucleotide sequence: TGTGCCAGCAGCTCCAACTACGAGCAGTACTTC.

This chain connects TRBV5-1 to TRBJ1-3, with D uncertain. V was pared by 2 bases and J by 1 base, with 16 bases between. The germline gives CDR1 SGHRS, CDR2 YFSETQ. The CDR3 is 17 amino acids. The CDR3 DNA reads as TGCGCCAGCAGCTTTGGCCGGGTCCTGTCTTCTGGAAACACCATATATTTT. Amino acid sequence: CASSFGRVLSSGNTIYF.

A word on this clone: Since a far larger clone is one base different, this is likely a read error. The gene calls are TRBV6-1 and TRBJ2-5, with TRBD2 identical over 11 bases. Trimming cost V 1 base and J 4 bases; bases outside gene matches: 2. The CDR3 sequence is 15 residues long. The germline CDR1 and CDR2 sequences are MNHNS and SASEGT. As DNA, the CDR3 is TGTGCCAGCAGTGAAGTAGCGGGAGGGCCAGAGACCCAGTACTTC. Amino acids: CASSEVAGGPETQYF.

This clone has a single count. The genes are TRBV15 and TRBJ2-7, with 7 bases matching TRBD2. The V segment lost 3 bases and the J segment 3 bases; nucleotides outside the gene matches: 11. CDR1 LNHNV and CDR2 YYDKDF come from the germline V gene (reference sequence). CDR3 size: 16 residues. In DNA form, the CDR3 reads TGTGCCACCAGCAGCGCTGGTGGCAGGGAGGGCTACGAGCAGTACTTC. It is translated as CATSSAGGREGYEQYF.

This clone was observed a few times. The chain is built from TRBV6-6 and TRBJ2-7; 7 bases are a match to TRBD1. The CDR3 covers 16 residues. CDR1 and CDR2 from the germline V gene are MNHNY and SVGAGI (reference sequence). The V gene end was trimmed by 2 bases and the J gene end by 5 bases; junction bases not matched to a gene: 12. The CDR3 DNA reads TGTGCCAGCAGTTACCCGGTAGACAGGGTTTTGCACGAGCAGTACTTC. It specifies CASSYPVDRVLHEQYF.

Sample share makes this clone medium-sized. The chain has TRBV7-9 and TRBJ1-1; 9 bases match TRBD1. The V and J ends lost 7 bases and 4 bases, in that order; junction bases with no gene match: 16. The length of the CDR3 is 17 residues. From germline, CDR1 is SEHNR and CDR2 FQNEAQ (reference sequence). CDR3 in amino acids: CASTFHDWTGVGTEAFF. The CDR3 nucleotides read TGTGCCAGCACCTTTCACGATTGGACAGGGGTCGGCACTGAAGCTTTCTTT.

The chain has TRBV19 and TRBJ2-1; 10 bases line up with TRBD2. V was clipped by 5 bases and J by 0 bases; unmatched bases: 4. CDR3 length equals 16 residues. Germline loops: CDR1 LNHDA, CDR2 SQIVND (reference sequence). CDR3 sequence reads: CASSFPSGSSYNEQFF. Here the CDR3 DNA reads TGTGCCAGTAGTTTTCCTAGCGGGAGCTCCTACAATGAGCAGTTCTTC.

The rearrangement links TRBV11-2 to TRBJ2-2; a possible D gene is TRBD1 (6 bases). This CDR3 spans 17 amino acids. V shed 4 bases and J shed 4 bases, with 19 bases lying between them. Germline V gives CDR1 SGHAT, CDR2 FQNNGV. The CDR3 coding sequence is TGTGCCAGCAGCTCATACTCCGGGACACATCTCACCGGGGAGCTGTTTTTT. Protein product: CASSSYSGTHLTGELFF. Drawing the rest from reference TRBV11-2 and TRBJ2-2, the complete variable domain is EAGVAQSPRYKIIEKRQSVAFWCNPISGHATLYWYQQILGQGPKLLIQFQNNGVVDDSQLPKDRFSAERLKGVDSTLKIQPAKLEDSAVYLCASSSYSGTHLTGELFFGEGSRLTVL.

The rearrangement uses TRBV25-1 and TRBJ2-3; weak D call: TRBD1 (6 bases). Germline loops: CDR1 MGHDK, CDR2 SYGVNS. V was trimmed by 4 bases and J by 5 bases, leaving 10 bases between them. The CDR3 covers 13 residues. The CDR3 DNA follows: TGTGCCAGCAGTGCACAAGGGGGAGATACGCAGTATTTT. Its protein is CASSAQGGDTQYF.

The sample holds many counts of this clone. For the CDR3, the DNA is TGTGCCAGCAGCTTAGCGGTTGGAACCTACGAGCAGTACTTC. It translates to CASSLAVGTYEQYF. The rearrangement joins TRBV7-9 to TRBJ2-7; D not resolved. Germline lookup yields CDR1 SEHNR and CDR2 FQNEAQ (reference sequence). This CDR3 is 14 amino acids long. V lost 0 bases and J lost 2, with 8 bases in between.

The chain has TRBV27 and TRBJ2-2; D gene uncertain. The CDR3 is made up of 14 amino acids. Trimming pared 4 bases from V and 0 bases from J, leaving 6 bases between. Germline CDR1 MNHEY, CDR2 SMNVEV (reference sequence). CDR3: CASSWQPNTGELFF. DNA for the CDR3: TGTGCCAGCAGTTGGCAGCCGAACACCGGGGAGCTGTTTTTT.

J is TRBJ2-4 and V is TRBV2, with 8 bases identical to TRBD2. V lost 6 bases to trimming and J lost 3 bases; unmatched junction nucleotides: 19. The CDR3 is 19 residues long. The germline V gene encodes CDR1 SNHLY and CDR2 FYNNEI. Here the CDR3 DNA reads TGTGCCAGCAGCAGTGTGGACGGTTGGCGGGAGGATGGCAAAAACATTCAGTACTTC. As protein: CASSSVDGWREDGKNIQYF.

This clone was counted once. The chain has TRBV19 and TRBJ2-7; TRBD1 might be the D (6 bases). The CDR3 runs 12 residues. Germline CDR1 LNHDA, CDR2 SQIVND (reference sequence). V lost 5 bases to trimming and J lost 3 bases, with 8 bases between them. The DNA of the CDR3 is TGTGCCAGTAGTGCGGACAGCTACGAGCAGTACTTC. It specifies CASSADSYEQYF.

The V call is TRBV20-1, the J call TRBJ2-3; no clear D gene. This CDR3 spans 11 amino acids. Germline CDR1 is DFQATT and CDR2 is SNEGSKA (reference sequence). The V gene lost 2 bases and the J gene lost 6 bases, with 6 bases spanning the gap. CDR3 nucleotides: TGCAGTGCTAGATTCGCTGATACGCAGTATTTT. It encodes CSARFADTQYF.

This clone has ten or more counts. V usage is TRBV9 and J usage is TRBJ2-7; TRBD1 might be the D (6 bases). The length of the CDR3 is 14 residues. CDR1 is SGDLS and CDR2 is YYNGEE in the germline V gene. The V end was cut by 1 base, the J end by 0 bases, with 8 bases between. In nucleotides, the CDR3 is TGTGCCAGCAGCGTAAGGGGGAACTCCTACGAGCAGTACTTC. Translated: CASSVRGNSYEQYF. Variable domain in full (rest from reference TRBV9 and TRBJ2-7): DSGVTQTPKHLITATGQRVTLRCSPRSGDLSVYWYQQSLDQGLQFLIQYYNGEERAKGNILERFSAQQFPDLHSELNLSSLELGDSALYFCASSVRGNSYEQYFGPGTRLTVT.

The V call is TRBV4-3, the J call TRBJ2-7; 8 nucleotides agree with TRBD2. The CDR3 is 15 amino acids. From germline, CDR1 is LGHNA and CDR2 YSLEER. V shed 6 bases and J 3 bases; nucleotides not matched to a gene: 10. CDR3 sequence reads: CASRPREDLFYEQYF. CDR3 DNA sequence: TGCGCCAGCAGACCGCGGGAGGACCTTTTCTACGAGCAGTACTTC.

The chain couples TRBV7-2 to TRBJ2-5, with unresolved D. TRBJ2-7 explains the end of the DNA better; the J call may be wrong. Per the germline V gene, CDR1 is SGHTA and CDR2 is FQGNSA. The CDR3 length is 14 residues. In nucleotides, the CDR3 is TGTGCCAGCAGCTTAGGTGCAGCACCTTACGAGCAGTACTTC. Protein sequence: CASSLGAAPYEQYF.

This chain connects TRBV6-6 to TRBJ2-5; D is uncertain. V was shortened by 0 bases and J by 0 bases, with 5 bases between the two germline ends. CDR3 length: 14 residues. Germline-derived CDR1 and CDR2 are MNHNY and SVGAGI (reference sequence). The CDR3, as DNA: TGTGCCAGCAGTTACTCTCCCAACCAAGAGACCCAGTACTTC. This sequence encodes CASSYSPNQETQYF.

The chain carries TRBV11-2 and TRBJ2-1; TRBD1 matches at 7 bases. The germline gives CDR1 SGHAT, CDR2 FQNNGV. The CDR3 consists of 16 residues. Unmatched junction bases numbered 11, after V lost 5 bases and J lost 4 bases. CDR3 bases: TGTGCCAGCAGCATATTCACCGGGACAGCATACAATGAGCAGTTCTTC. Translated: CASSIFTGTAYNEQFF.

For this clone: Other DNA sequences from this sample encode an identical CDR3 as well. This rearrangement joins TRBV9 to TRBJ2-7, with 9 nucleotides matching TRBD1. The CDR3 covers 14 residues. Unmatched junction bases numbered 2, after V lost 0 bases and J lost 4 bases. Germline V CDR1 and CDR2: SGDLS, YYNGEE. CDR3 amino acids: CASSVGGQGYEQYF. The CDR3 region has the DNA TGTGCCAGCAGCGTAGGGGGACAGGGTTACGAGCAGTACTTC. The full variable domain, rest sourced from reference TRBV9 and TRBJ2-7, is DSGVTQTPKHLITATGQRVTLRCSPRSGDLSVYWYQQSLDQGLQFLIQYYNGEERAKGNILERFSAQQFPDLHSELNLSSLELGDSALYFCASSVGGQGYEQYFGPGTRLTVT.

A remark on this clone: One junction end does not reproduce the germline sequence, and a read error may be involved. V and J are TRBV7-9 and TRBJ2-7; 9 bases align to TRBD1. CDR3 length: 14 amino acids. Looked up from germline, CDR1 is SEHNR and CDR2 is FQNEAQ (reference sequence). CDR3: CASSLSGTGPQRDF. The CDR3 region has the DNA TGTGCCAGCAGCTTATCCGGGACAGGGCCCCAGAGAGACTTC. The whole variable domain, remainder taken from reference TRBV7-9 and TRBJ2-7, is DTGVSQNPRHKITKRGQNVTFRCDPISEHNRLYWYRQTLGQGPEFLTYFQNEAQLEKSRLLSDRFSAERPKGSFSTLEIQRTEQGDSAMYLCASSLSGTGPQRDFGPGTRLTVT.

J is TRBJ2-1 and V is TRBV5-1; D call uncertain. Between the trimmed V and J ends, which lost 2 bases and 9 bases, there was a span of 18 bases. The germline gives CDR1 SGHRS, CDR2 YFSETQ. CDR3 length equals 15 residues. CDR3 sequence: CASSLQTDSGGEQFF. The CDR3, as DNA: TGCGCCAGCAGCTTACAGACTGACTCAGGTGGTGAGCAGTTCTTC.

The chain carries TRBV5-4 and TRBJ2-1; 12 positions match TRBD2. There are 16 residues in the CDR3. Germline values: CDR1 SGHNT, CDR2 YYREEE (reference sequence). Germline trimming cut 4 bases from V and 5 bases from J; bases unmatched to any gene: 7. CDR3 sequence (DNA): TGTGCCAGCAGCGCAACGGGACTAGCGGGTGACAATGAGCAGTTCTTC. This sequence encodes CASSATGLAGDNEQFF.

This clone was detected only a few times. CDR3 DNA: TGTGCCAGCACCTGGCCGAGGGAGCGGGAGGGCCCCGGGGAGCTGTTTTTT. Its translation is CASTWPREREGPGELFF. J is TRBJ2-2 and V is TRBV7-8; TRBD2 agrees at 10 bases. The CDR3 covers 17 residues. The germline gives CDR1 SGHVS, CDR2 FQNEAQ. V lost 7 bases and J lost 6; bases outside the gene matches: 14. Filled out from reference TRBV7-8 and TRBJ2-2, the complete variable domain reads GAGVSQSPRYKVAKRGQDVALRCDPISGHVSLFWYQQALGQGPEFLTYFQNEAQLDKSGLPSDRFFAERPEGSVSTLKIQRTQQEDSAVYLCASTWPREREGPGELFFGEGSRLTVL.

This clone came up a few times. V gene TRBV2 combines with J gene TRBJ1-1; 12 nucleotides agree with TRBD1. CDR1 is SNHLY, CDR2 FYNNEI, per germline. With 3 bases clipped from V and 6 bases from J, the junction kept 5 bases outside the gene matches. CDR3 length: 15 residues. CDR3 region: CASSDSRDRGPEAFF. CDR3 sequence (DNA): TGTGCCAGCAGTGATAGCCGGGACAGGGGGCCTGAAGCTTTCTTT.